A single sample is the source of the 16 T cell receptor beta chains below, sequenced in a study of Ad26.COV2.S vaccination and SARS-CoV-2 variants (dated by TCRdb to about 2021). The treatment or condition label for this specimen denotes: roughly 18 received Ad26.COV2.S at low or high dose, single or two shots; roughly 5 received placebo; per-sample allocation not given. For vaccine and placebo recipients, repertoires were sequenced using samples collected on day 63 after the first injection. Library preparation was by the immunoSEQ multiplex PCR assay. TCRdb retrieved this table from immuneACCESS and kept in-frame rearrangements only. Not all clones are present; in checked studies, unresolved V genes account for under half, and no reason is known for the remainder. The sample yields around 320,000 clones; 70% to 90% were counted once. Of the sample, 2% to 2.5% is held by the ten largest clones.

The sequences come from peripheral blood, collected in a trial of Ad26.COV2.S vaccine versus placebo. These receptors were obtained from a person between 18 and 59 years old who received the Ad26.COV2.S COVID-19 vaccine or a placebo.

This clone was found once. This chain uses TRBV7-2 with TRBJ2-5; D gene ambiguous. The CDR3 is made up of 15 amino acids. The V end lost 8 bases, the J end lost 2 bases, and 18 bases lay between the germline ends. Germline V gene sequence: CDR1 SGHTA, CDR2 FQGNSA. The DNA of the CDR3 is TGTGCCAGCCAAACTGTCCGGGCCGCTCAAGAGACCCAGTACTTC. This gives the protein CASQTVRAAQETQYF.

This clone was picked up one time. This rearrangement joins TRBV6-5 to TRBJ1-4; TRBD1 might be the D (5 bases). V lost 0 bases and J 7 bases, leaving 15 bases between the germline ends. The length of the CDR3 is 16 residues. Looked up from germline, CDR1 is MNHEY and CDR2 is SVGAGI. The CDR3 loop is CASSYSAGPSGEKLFF. The CDR3 DNA follows: TGTGCCAGCAGTTACTCGGCAGGGCCAAGTGGTGAAAAACTGTTTTTT.

The J gene is TRBJ2-5, the V gene TRBV3-1 (or the pseudogene TRBV3-2); D not resolved. The CDR3 is made up of 13 amino acids. Between the trimmed V and J ends, which lost 3 bases and 5 bases, there was a span of 10 bases. Germline assignment: CDR1 LGHDT and CDR2 YNNKEL (reference sequence). CDR3 sequence reads: CASSHRNYETQYF. The CDR3 DNA follows: TGTGCCAGCAGCCACCGGAACTACGAGACCCAGTACTTC.

V and J are TRBV28 and TRBJ2-7; TRBD2 is a possible D gene (6 bases). Germline V gene sequence: CDR1 MDHEN, CDR2 SYDVKM. The CDR3 covers 16 residues. The V end was cut by 6 bases, the J end by 3 bases, with 21 bases between. Here the CDR3 reads CASSPPSWGDIYEQYF. CDR3 bases: TGTGCCAGCAGCCCCCCTAGCTGGGGGGATATCTACGAGCAGTACTTC.

The J gene is TRBJ2-2, the V gene TRBV5-4, with D perhaps matching TRBD1 or TRBD2 (5 bases each). Germline V gene lookup returns CDR1 SGHNT and CDR2 YYREEE (reference sequence). This CDR3 has 16 residues. V lost 0 bases and J 3 bases, leaving 12 bases between the germline ends. In DNA, the CDR3 is TGTGCCAGCAGCTTGGGTGGGGGAAGGGACACCGGGGAGCTGTTTTTT. This gives the protein CASSLGGGRDTGELFF.

V usage is TRBV27 and J usage is TRBJ1-2; TRBD1 matches 9 bases. Trimming removed 2 bases from V and 8 bases from J; junction bases left unmatched: 12. Germline V lookup: CDR1 MNHEY, CDR2 SMNVEV (reference sequence). The CDR3 extends over 16 amino acids. The CDR3 sequence is CASSLVGTGTIGGYTF. DNA for the CDR3: TGTGCCAGCAGTTTAGTGGGGACAGGGACGATAGGCGGCTACACCTTC.

V usage is TRBV19 and J usage is TRBJ1-2; D unclear. This CDR3 is 15 amino acids long. With 3 bases removed from V and 0 bases from J, the gap between germline ends came to 11 bases. Germline V gene data show CDR1 as LNHDA and CDR2 as SQIVND (reference sequence). The CDR3 DNA is TGTGCCAGTAGTATTTGGGCAGGAACTAACTATGGCTACACCTTC. Protein product: CASSIWAGTNYGYTF.

The gene calls are TRBV23-1 and TRBJ1-5; TRBD1 agrees at 7 bases. TRBV23-1 has ORF status, its function being uncertain. The CDR3 is 13 residues long. Trimming at V came to 7 bases and at J to 3 bases, leaving 3 bases not matched to a gene. CDR3 nucleotides: TGCGCCAGCACCGACAGGGTCAATCAGCCCCAGCATTTT. Translating it yields CASTDRVNQPQHF.

The chain links TRBV3-1 (or the pseudogene TRBV3-2) to TRBJ1-1; 7 positions agree with TRBD1. This CDR3 region has 17 residues. Germline V gene data show CDR1 as LGHDT and CDR2 as YNNKEL (reference sequence). After removal of 5 bases from V and 1 base from J, the junction contained 13 bases not matched to a gene. CDR3 residues: CASSANAAGQPNTEAFF. CDR3 nucleotide sequence: TGTGCCAGCAGCGCTAACGCGGCGGGACAGCCGAACACTGAAGCTTTCTTT.

The chain carries TRBV30 and TRBJ2-7, with 8 bases fitting TRBD1. Trimming cost V 5 bases and J 11 bases; bases outside gene matches: 14. The length of the CDR3 is 13 residues. From germline, CDR1 is GTSNPN and CDR2 SVGIG (reference sequence). The CDR3 sequence is CAWGIMGRGPKYF. CDR3 DNA: TGTGCCTGGGGTATCATGGGCAGGGGGCCCAAGTACTTC. The entire variable domain, with the rest obtained from reference TRBV30 and TRBJ2-7, is as follows: SQTIHQWPATLVQPVGSPLSLECTVEGTSNPNLYWYRQAAGRGLQLLFYSVGIGQISSEVPQNLSASRPQDRQFILSSKKLLLSDSGFYLCAWGIMGRGPKYFGPGTRLTVT.

The chain combines TRBV4-1 with TRBJ2-5; 11 nucleotides line up with TRBD2. Unmatched junction bases numbered 9, after V lost 4 bases and J lost 5 bases. The CDR3 totals 16 residues. Germline CDR1 reads MGHRA; CDR2 reads YSYEKL. The CDR3 coding sequence is TGCGCCAGCAGCCGAGGGCAAGCTAGCGGGGGGGAGACCCAGTACTTC. It translates to CASSRGQASGGETQYF.

V usage is TRBV27 and J usage is TRBJ1-2; 10 positions agree with TRBD1. J was trimmed by 7 bases and V by 5 bases; bases with no gene match: 7. This CDR3 comprises 14 residues. Germline CDR1 and CDR2: MNHEY and SMNVEV (reference sequence). CDR3 sequence reads: CASSPDRGESGYTF. CDR3 sequence (DNA): TGTGCCAGCAGTCCGGACAGGGGGGAATCTGGCTACACCTTC.

This chain joins TRBV3-1 (or the pseudogene TRBV3-2) and TRBJ2-2; D possibly corresponds to TRBD2 (6 bases). CDR1 is LGHDT and CDR2 is YNNKEL in the germline V gene (reference sequence). The CDR3 is 15 amino acids. Trimming pared 7 bases from V and 0 bases from J, leaving 12 bases between. The CDR3 DNA is TGTGCCAGCACCCTTGGGGGGACGAACACCGGGGAGCTGTTTTTT. Protein: CASTLGGTNTGELFF.

The chain employs TRBV5-1 and TRBJ1-2, with D tentatively TRBD1 (5 bases). V lost 4 bases to trimming and J lost 4 bases, with 17 bases between them. Germline values: CDR1 SGHRS, CDR2 YFSETQ. The CDR3 has 15 amino acids. The CDR3 DNA reads TGCGCCAGCAGCACCCTACCCGGGGGATTCTATGGCTACACCTTC. Translated: CASSTLPGGFYGYTF.

A single count supports this clone. The chain combines TRBV10-3 with TRBJ1-5; 11 bases agree with TRBD1. This CDR3 is 16 amino acids long. V trimming: 4 bases; J trimming: 6 bases; junction bases outside the gene matches: 8. Germline V gene lookup returns CDR1 ENHRY and CDR2 SYGVKD. In DNA, the CDR3 is TGTGCCATCAGTGTCCAGGACAGGGGGCAAGGTCAGCCCCAGCATTTT. Residues: CAISVQDRGQGQPQHF.

V usage is TRBV11-1 and J usage is TRBJ2-5, with D perhaps matching TRBD1 or TRBD2 (5 bases each). This CDR3 spans 16 amino acids. Per germline, CDR1 SGHAT and CDR2 FQDESV (reference sequence). Trimming removed 5 bases from V and 3 bases from J, with 19 bases in between. DNA of the CDR3: TGTGCCAGCAGCAAACCTGCCGGGACGTCAAAAGAGACCCAGTACTTC. It encodes CASSKPAGTSKETQYF. The variable domain in full, with the rest retrieved from reference TRBV11-1 and TRBJ2-5, is EAEVAQSPRYKITEKSQAVAFWCDPISGHATLYWYRQILGQGPELLVQFQDESVVDDSQLPKDRFSAERLKGVDSTLKIQPAELGDSAMYLCASSKPAGTSKETQYFGPGTRLLVL.